This T cell receptor beta chain stems from a study of blood T cell repertoires in COVID-19. Looked up from germline, CDR1 is LGHNA and CDR2 is YSLEER. The CDR3 runs to 16 residues. Trimming removed 0 bases from V and 7 bases from J, with 13 bases in between. Generated by immunoSEQ multiplex PCR, the TCRdb table keeps only in-frame clones and is missing some. The sample shows about 150,000 clones, 86% of them seen only once. Sequenced sample: peripheral blood. The TCR comes from a man aged 50-60 years with active or convalescent COVID-19. V gene TRBV4-3 combines with J gene TRBJ1-6; D unclear. The CDR3 protein is CASSQDSSGQNSPLHF. DNA of the CDR3: TGCGCCAGCAGCCAAGATTCTTCAGGTCAGAATTCACCCCTCCACTTT.